The TCR beta chain described here comes from a study of cytomegalovirus exposure and HLA in healthy donors. The study ran its PCR with 60 Vbeta and 13 Jbeta primers. TCRdb's table, derived via immunoSEQ multiplex PCR, lists solely in-frame clones and lacks some. The sample lists roughly 61,000 clones, 70% to 90% occurring once. The germline V gene has CDR1 MGHDK and CDR2 SYGVNS. The CDR3 extends over 16 amino acids. The germline V and J ends were trimmed by 0 bases and 4 bases, with 15 bases remaining between them. This sequence originates from a man younger than 45 in good health and CMV-seropositive. The specimen sequenced was PBMCs. The chain joins TRBV25-1 to TRBJ1-1; D possibly corresponds to TRBD1 (6 bases). CDR3: CASSEYSDRRGTEAFF. CDR3 coding DNA: TGTGCCAGCAGTGAATACTCCGACAGGCGTGGCACTGAAGCTTTCTTT.